This is a list of T cell receptor beta chains from one sample in a study of identical twins. Using its own MiXCR run on the 5' RACE reads, TCRdb lists one record per CDR3 protein. The sample lists some 96,000 distinct CDR3 sequences; roughly 6% were seen once. The specimen sequenced was memory T cells sorted from blood. The receptor set was obtained from a woman in her fifties or sixties in good health. CDR3s include the opening cysteine and the closing phenylalanine or tryptophan. A D gene is named only where the DNA matches it firmly. The size of a clone is reported for some rows only, either as once, few or many, or as a class for expanded clones.

abundance: few; d_gene: TRBD2; j_gene: TRBJ2-3; v_gene: TRBV20-1; CDR3nt: TGCAGTGCTAGGGGAAGCGGGAGCTTCACAGATACGCAGTATTTT; CDR3aa: CSARGSGSFTDTQYF
abundance: many; d_gene: TRBD2; j_gene: TRBJ2-7; v_gene: TRBV7-9; CDR3nt: TGTGCCAGCAGCTTACGGAGGGAGGGTCTCGAGCAGTACTTC; CDR3aa: CASSLRREGLEQYF
abundance: many; d_gene: TRBD2; j_gene: TRBJ2-2; v_gene: TRBV27; CDR3nt: TGTGCCAGCAGTTACCTAGCGGGACCATACACCGGGGAGCTGTTTTTT; CDR3aa: CASSYLAGPYTGELFF
abundance: many; d_gene: TRBD1; j_gene: TRBJ1-5; v_gene: TRBV10-3; CDR3nt: TGTGCCATCAGGGGACAGGCTGATCAGCCCCAGCATTTT; CDR3aa: CAIRGQADQPQHF
abundance: many; d_gene: TRBD2; j_gene: TRBJ2-1; v_gene: TRBV7-6; CDR3nt: TGTGCCAGCAGCTTAGCGGTGACTAGCGGGAGTTTCAATGAGCAGTTCTTC; CDR3aa: CASSLAVTSGSFNEQFF
abundance: many; d_gene: .; j_gene: TRBJ2-7; v_gene: TRBV28; CDR3nt: TGTGCCAGCAACGGAGACGGATACGAGCAGTACTTC; CDR3aa: CASNGDGYEQYF
abundance: many; d_gene: .; j_gene: TRBJ2-1; v_gene: TRBV13; CDR3nt: TGTGCCAGCAGCCTTAACAGGGGAGGTGAGCAGTTCTTC; CDR3aa: CASSLNRGGEQFF
abundance: .; d_gene: .; j_gene: TRBJ1-5; v_gene: TRBV28; CDR3nt: TGTGCCAGCAGTTTAAGGCAGAGTAGCAATCAGCCCCAGCATTTT; CDR3aa: CASSLRQSSNQPQHF
abundance: many; d_gene: .; j_gene: TRBJ2-3; v_gene: TRBV7-2; CDR3nt: TGTGCCAGCAGGAGAGATAGCGGCACAGATACGCAGTATTTT; CDR3aa: CASRRDSGTDTQYF
abundance: few; d_gene: TRBD1; j_gene: TRBJ1-2; v_gene: TRBV6-5; CDR3nt: TGTGCCAGCAGTTATGGGTGGGGCAGGGACAGAGATGGCTACACCTTC; CDR3aa: CASSYGWGRDRDGYTF
abundance: many; d_gene: .; j_gene: TRBJ2-7; v_gene: TRBV28; CDR3nt: TGTGCCAGCAGTTTATCCAGGGGCGGCTACGAGCAGTACTTC; CDR3aa: CASSLSRGGYEQYF
abundance: .; d_gene: .; j_gene: TRBJ2-3; v_gene: TRBV20-1; CDR3nt: TGCAGTGCTAGACTATTCGGCAGGGGCCGCACAGATACGCTGTATTTT; CDR3aa: CSARLFGRGRTDTLYF
abundance: many; d_gene: TRBD1; j_gene: TRBJ1-5; v_gene: TRBV7-9; CDR3nt: TGTGCCAGCAGCCCCGGGACAGGGGGCAATCAGCCCCAGCATTTT; CDR3aa: CASSPGTGGNQPQHF
abundance: many; d_gene: .; j_gene: TRBJ2-7; v_gene: TRBV9; CDR3nt: TGTGCCAGCAGCGAAAGGCCCTTTTACGAGCAGTACTTC; CDR3aa: CASSERPFYEQYF
abundance: many; d_gene: TRBD1; j_gene: TRBJ1-3; v_gene: TRBV4-2; CDR3nt: TGTGCCAGCAGCCTCCAACAGGGGGCTGGAAACACCATATATTTT; CDR3aa: CASSLQQGAGNTIYF
abundance: .; d_gene: TRBD2; j_gene: TRBJ2-1; v_gene: TRBV27; CDR3nt: TGTGCCAGCAGTCCACCGGGACTAGCGGAGTACAATGAGCAGTTCTTC; CDR3aa: CASSPPGLAEYNEQFF
abundance: many; d_gene: TRBD2; j_gene: TRBJ2-7; v_gene: TRBV29-1; CDR3nt: TGCAGCGTTGAAGGGCGACTAGCCGGCGGGGAGCAGTACTTC; CDR3aa: CSVEGRLAGGEQYF
abundance: many; d_gene: TRBD1; j_gene: TRBJ2-1; v_gene: TRBV20-1; CDR3nt: TGCAGTGCTGACGACAGGGAGAGGGACTACAATGAGCAGTTCTTC; CDR3aa: CSADDRERDYNEQFF
abundance: many; d_gene: .; j_gene: TRBJ2-5; v_gene: TRBV24-1; CDR3nt: TGTGCCACCAGTGAGGCCCTCGACTTGGGGCCGGAGACCCAGTACTTC; CDR3aa: CATSEALDLGPETQYF
abundance: many; d_gene: .; j_gene: TRBJ2-4; v_gene: TRBV5-1; CDR3nt: TGCGCCAGCAGCTTGGGGACGGCAAGCAAAAACATTCAGTACTTC; CDR3aa: CASSLGTASKNIQYF